The 10 T cell receptor beta chains in this list originate from one sample, sequenced in a study of blood T cell repertoires in COVID-19. Data came from immunoSEQ multiplex PCR; TCRdb stores just in-frame clones and leaves some out. Among around 140,000 clones, more than 75% were seen once, and the ten largest hold 2% to 2.5%. Material for sequencing was peripheral blood. The receptors derive from a man aged 45 to 65 with active COVID-19.

The rearrangement uses TRBV9 and TRBJ1-6; D gene unclear. CDR1 is SGDLS, CDR2 YYNGEE, per germline. The CDR3 runs to 15 residues. V gave up 4 bases and J gave up 0 bases, with 8 bases separating them. CDR3 in amino acids: CASSLEGSYNSPLHF. In nucleotides, the CDR3 is TGTGCCAGCAGCTTGGAGGGCTCCTATAATTCACCCCTCCACTTT.

This clone was detected a few times. V usage is TRBV18 and J usage is TRBJ2-2, with D possibly being TRBD1 (6 bases). This CDR3 region has 16 residues. V lost 4 bases, J lost 1 base, and 13 bases lay in between. Germline loops: CDR1 KGHSH, CDR2 LQKENI. CDR3 coding DNA: TGTGCCAGCTCACTTCAGGGGACGAAGAACACCGGGGAGCTGTTTTTT. Protein sequence: CASSLQGTKNTGELFF.

The chain couples TRBV5-6 to TRBJ2-3, with D maybe TRBD2 (6 bases). The CDR3 is made up of 15 amino acids. Germline V lookup: CDR1 SGHDT, CDR2 YYEEEE. V was cut by 0 bases and J by 2 bases, with 10 bases left in between. This CDR3 reads CASSLVGGNTDTQYF. The CDR3 region has the DNA TGTGCCAGCAGCTTGGTCGGGGGAAACACAGATACGCAGTATTTT.

This chain links TRBV19 with TRBJ1-1, with D perhaps TRBD1 (6 bases). From germline, CDR1 is LNHDA and CDR2 SQIVND (reference sequence). Trimming took 7 bases from V and 5 from J, leaving 20 bases between them. The CDR3 loop spans 15 amino acids. CDR3 loop: CASNTGSPPRTEAFF. DNA for the CDR3: TGTGCCAGTAATACAGGGTCCCCGCCGAGGACTGAAGCTTTCTTT.

V gene TRBV7-3 combines with J gene TRBJ2-6; TRBD1 agrees at 12 bases. Germline CDR1 SGHTA, CDR2 FQGTGA. Losses at the gene ends were 3 bases for V and 3 bases for J; bases not matched to a gene: 6. The CDR3 sequence is 18 residues long. CDR3 coding DNA: TGTGCCAGCAGCTTTTCCGGGACAGGGGGCCTTGGGGCCAACGTCCTGACTTTC. It encodes CASSFSGTGGLGANVLTF. Using reference TRBV7-3 and TRBJ2-6 for the parts outside the CDR3, the full variable domain is GAGVSQTPSNKVTEKGKYVELRCDPISGHTALYWYRQSLGQGPEFLIYFQGTGAADDSGLPNDRFFAVRPEGSVSTLKIQRTERGDSAVYLCASSFSGTGGLGANVLTFGAGSRLTVL.

The chain recombines TRBV5-4 with TRBJ2-7, with 9 bases identical to TRBD2. The V segment lost 4 bases and the J segment 1 base; nucleotides outside the gene matches: 6. There are 15 residues in the CDR3. CDR1 and CDR2 from the germline V gene are SGHNT and YYREEE (reference sequence). The CDR3 DNA is TGTGCCAGCAGCCGGGGACTAGCTCGTTCCTACGAGCAGTACTTC. Translation gives CASSRGLARSYEQYF.

This chain's CDR3 is CASGVGTSRRTEAFF. The CDR3 bases are TGTGCCAGCGGAGTAGGCACGAGTCGGAGGACTGAAGCTTTCTTT. The chain employs TRBV6-5 and TRBJ1-1; D unclear. The germline CDR1 and CDR2 sequences are MNHEY and SVGAGI. The V end was cut by 8 bases, the J end by 5 bases, with 21 bases between. The CDR3 consists of 15 residues.

This chain joins TRBV4-1 and TRBJ1-3, with 9 bases identical to TRBD1. The ends lost 0 bases at V and 2 bases at J; junction bases unmatched: 5. Germline-derived CDR1 and CDR2 are MGHRA and YSYEKL. The CDR3 runs to 17 residues. CDR3 sequence: CASSQDWTGVAGNTIYF. The CDR3 coding sequence is TGCGCCAGCAGCCAAGATTGGACAGGGGTCGCTGGAAACACCATATATTTT.

This clone came up once. The CDR3 nucleotides read TGTGCCAGCAGTTCCAGCCAGGGGGCCCGGAATGGCTACACCTTC. It encodes CASSSSQGARNGYTF. This chain uses TRBV6-5 with TRBJ1-2; 8 bases match TRBD1. J gave up 6 bases and V 4 bases, and 10 bases lay outside the gene matches. The CDR3 spans 15 residues. The germline CDR1 and CDR2 sequences are MNHEY and SVGAGI.

The chain carries TRBV11-2 and TRBJ2-7, with 10 nucleotides matching TRBD2. Trimming at V came to 5 bases and at J to 3 bases, leaving 13 bases not matched to a gene. The CDR3 consists of 17 residues. Germline lookup yields CDR1 SGHAT and CDR2 FQNNGV. CDR3: CASSLRTSGFGFYEQYF. For the CDR3, the DNA is TGTGCCAGCAGCCTCCGGACTAGCGGTTTTGGCTTCTACGAGCAGTACTTC.